This entry lists 27 T cell receptor beta chains sequenced from one sample in a study of kidney transplant recipient with SARS-CoV-2 infection. TCRdb re-called the reads through MiXCR, storing one row per CDR3 protein. The sample lists fewer than 250,000 distinct CDR3 sequences, more than 25% occurring once. The sample consisted of a blood sample, taken at baseline and on roughly day 120 from a kidney transplant recipient. The receptors come from a young adult male patient who had COVID-19 and was a kidney transplant recipient. Some T cells may have come from the graft donor.

This clonotype was recorded at least ten times. The chain has TRBV12-3 or TRBV12-4 and TRBJ1-4; no clear D. The CDR3 length is 14 residues. Deletions cut 5 bases from V and 8 bases from J, with 15 bases between. The CDR3 DNA is TGTGCCAGCAGTGTGGCTAATTCCAAAGAAAAACTGTTTTTT. Its translation: CASSVANSKEKLFF.

With regard to this clonotype: One base away lies a much larger clone, so this may be a sequencing read error. The V call is TRBV11-3, the J call TRBJ1-2, with D possibly matching TRBD1 (5 bases). Germline lookup yields CDR1 SGHNT and CDR2 YENEEA. The CDR3 has 17 residues. The CDR3 region is CTSSDQGDLGKTYGYTF. The CDR3 nucleotides are TGTACCAGCAGCGATCAGGGCGATCTCGGAAAGACCTATGGCTACACCTTC.

This clonotype was found a few times. The chain recombines TRBV6-4 with TRBJ2-1; 12 bases are shared with TRBD2. Germline values: CDR1 MRHNA, CDR2 SNTAGT. This CDR3 is built from 14 residues. Trimming took 7 bases from V and 5 from J; bases not matched to a gene: 3. The CDR3 loop is CASKGLAGDNEQFF. In nucleotides, the CDR3 is TGTGCCAGCAAGGGACTAGCGGGCGACAATGAGCAGTTCTTC.

At least ten counts were recorded for this clonotype. This sequence joins TRBV6-1 and TRBJ1-2; no firm D call. This CDR3 comprises 17 residues. V gave up 5 bases and J gave up 4 bases, with 23 bases separating them. Germline V gene sequence: CDR1 MNHNS, CDR2 SASEGT. In DNA, the CDR3 is TGTGCCAGCAGTCCCTCAGTGGAATGTAGAAAGACCTATGGCTACACCTTC. It specifies CASSPSVECRKTYGYTF.

This clonotype has a count of ten or more. The V and J genes are TRBV30 and TRBJ1-6; D not resolved. Trimming took 1 base from V and 7 from J, leaving 14 bases between them. CDR1 GTSNPN and CDR2 SVGIG come from the germline V gene (reference sequence). This CDR3 has 15 residues. The CDR3 region has the DNA TGTGCCTGGAGTGCTGACACCCCCGGGAATTCACCCCTCCACTTT. This gives the protein CAWSADTPGNSPLHF.

The chain recombines TRBV7-8 with TRBJ2-2; TRBD1 matches at 8 bases. Germline trimming cut 5 bases from V and 4 bases from J; bases unmatched to any gene: 18. This CDR3 comprises 19 residues. In germline, CDR1 is SGHVS, CDR2 FQNEAQ. CDR3 coding DNA: TGTGCCAGCAGCACCGACAGGGGTGTTGTACCGGAGCTCACCGGGGAGCTGTTTTTT. It is translated as CASSTDRGVVPELTGELFF.

This clonotype was observed a single time. This may come from a read error, since a much larger clone is one base off. V usage is TRBV20-1 and J usage is TRBJ1-6; TRBD1 aligns across 7 bases. Germline assignment: CDR1 DFQATT and CDR2 SNEGSKA (reference sequence). The CDR3 extends over 14 amino acids. The CDR3 sequence: CGPTRQGYNSPLHF. The CDR3 coding sequence is TGCGGTCCAACAAGACAGGGCTATAATTCACCCCTCCACTTT.

As concerns this clonotype: Being one base from a much bigger clone, this may be a read error. This sequence joins TRBV20-1 and TRBJ2-1; D is possibly TRBD2 (5 bases). This CDR3 is built from 14 residues. Trimming removed 6 bases from V and 4 bases from J, with 16 bases in between. CDR1 is DFQATT and CDR2 is SNEGSKA in the germline V gene (reference sequence). The chain's CDR3 is CSAPRGPGYNEQFF. The CDR3 coding sequence is TGCAGTGCCCCGAGAGGGCCGGGGTACAATGAGCAGTTCTTC.

As for this clonotype: This may be a read error, as it is one base from a much larger clone. CDR3 residues: CASSEPGRRANTGELFF. For the CDR3, the DNA is TGTGCCAGCAGCGAACCGGGACGTAGAGCGAACACCGGGGAGCTGTTTTTT. The genes are TRBV7-8 and TRBJ2-2, with D perhaps TRBD1 or TRBD2 (5 bases each). CDR3 size: 17 residues. CDR1 is SGHVS, CDR2 FQNEAQ, per germline. V gave up 5 bases and J gave up 0 bases, with 16 bases separating them.

Ten or more counts support this clonotype. V is TRBV12-5 and J is TRBJ1-2, with a tentative D call TRBD1 (5 bases). CDR3 length: 17 amino acids. Trimming took 5 bases from V and 4 from J, leaving 23 bases between them. Per the germline V gene, CDR1 is LGHNT and CDR2 is FRNRAP. The CDR3 reads CASGHVGLQGKTYGYTF. CDR3 in DNA: TGTGCTAGTGGTCATGTTGGTTTGCAGGGAAAGACCTATGGCTACACCTTC.

Concerning this clonotype itself: A single base separates this from a much larger clone, so it may be a read error. The V and J genes are TRBV11-3 and TRBJ1-1, with D unresolved. The CDR3 spans 14 residues. Germline loops: CDR1 SGHNT, CDR2 YENEEA. The CDR3 nucleotides read TGTGCCAGCAGCTTAGATGGAAGGTCCACTGAAGCTCTCTTT. Its translation: CASSLDGRSTEALF.

V gene TRBV7-2 combines with J gene TRBJ2-3, with 9 nucleotides matching TRBD2. Trimming cost V 3 bases and J 3 bases; bases outside gene matches: 7. Germline loops: CDR1 SGHTA, CDR2 FQGNSA. This CDR3 has 16 residues. DNA for the CDR3: TGTGCCAGCAGCTTGGCTATGCGGGGGGGAACAGATACGCAGTATTTT. Amino acids: CASSLAMRGGTDTQYF.

V is TRBV27 and J is TRBJ2-7; 12 bases agree with TRBD1. V was clipped by 5 bases and J by 4 bases; unmatched bases: 6. This CDR3 comprises 15 residues. Germline values: CDR1 MNHEY, CDR2 SMNVEV (reference sequence). The CDR3, as DNA: TGTGCCAGCAGTCCACCGGGACAGGGGGCATACGAGCAGTACTTC. Its protein product is CASSPPGQGAYEQYF.

There are many counts of this clonotype. This chain links TRBV11-3 with TRBJ2-2; D is possibly TRBD1 or TRBD2 (7 bases each). V lost 3 bases and J 4 bases, leaving 15 bases between the germline ends. The CDR3 has 16 amino acids. In germline, CDR1 is SGHNT, CDR2 YENEEA. CDR3 bases: TGTGCCAGCAGCTTTCAGGGGGGGATACGCACCGGGGAGCTGTTTTTT. Its translation is CASSFQGGIRTGELFF.

This clonotype showed up many times. The chain combines TRBV20-1 with TRBJ2-7; 10 nucleotides agree with TRBD1. Germline CDR1 DFQATT, CDR2 SNEGSKA (reference sequence). This CDR3 has 12 amino acids. V was pared by 6 bases and J by 4 bases, with 3 bases of the junction left unmatched. The CDR3 loop is CSARTGGYEQYF. In DNA form, the CDR3 reads TGCAGTGCAAGGACAGGGGGTTACGAGCAGTACTTC.

This clonotype was detected ten times or more. The chain uses TRBV19 and TRBJ1-2; D may be TRBD1 (5 bases). Germline V gene data show CDR1 as LNHDA and CDR2 as SQIVND (reference sequence). This CDR3 is built from 11 residues. V was clipped by 8 bases and J by 1 base, with 5 bases between them. The CDR3 coding sequence is TGTGCCAGTGGGGGTAACTATGGCTACACCTTC. It yields the protein CASGGNYGYTF.

This clonotype was counted at least ten times. The rearrangement uses TRBV5-1 and TRBJ1-4, with D possibly matching TRBD1 (5 bases). Germline-derived CDR1 and CDR2 are SGHRS and YFSETQ. Trimming stripped 5 bases from V and 4 bases from J, with 18 bases between. The CDR3 loop spans 16 amino acids. The CDR3 reads CASRREMGDYNEKLFF. CDR3 bases: TGCGCCAGCAGGAGAGAAATGGGGGACTATAATGAAAAACTGTTTTTT.

On this clonotype: This sequence may be a read error, since a much larger clone differs from it by one base. V is TRBV3-1 and J is TRBJ2-2, with D possibly matching TRBD2 (6 bases). The germline V gene has CDR1 LGHDT and CDR2 YNNKEL (reference sequence). This CDR3 is built from 16 residues. Trimming took 0 bases from V and 5 from J, leaving 13 bases between them. CDR3 sequence reads: CASSQDRATSTGELFF. DNA of the CDR3: TGTGCCAGCAGCCAAGATAGGGCGACTAGTACCGGGGAGCTGTTTTTT.

Points on this clonotype: This could be a read error, since a much larger clone is one nucleotide away. The rearrangement joins TRBV5-5 to TRBJ1-2, with D uncertain. The V and J ends lost 6 bases and 6 bases respectively, with 24 bases between them. This CDR3 spans 16 amino acids. Germline values: CDR1 SGHKS, CDR2 YYEKEE (reference sequence). CDR3 region: CASIHYVSRKTHGYTF. DNA of the CDR3: TGTGCCAGCATCCATTATGTCTCGCGAAAGACCCATGGCTACACCTTC.

This clonotype was detected many times. The rearrangement joins TRBV20-1 to TRBJ1-2; no definite D call. CDR3 length equals 16 residues. Germline values: CDR1 DFQATT, CDR2 SNEGSKA (reference sequence). V gave up 5 bases and J gave up 4 bases, with 23 bases separating them. The CDR3 loop reads CSARFWLFRKTYGYTF. The CDR3 nucleotides read TGCAGTGCTCGTTTCTGGCTGTTTCGAAAGACCTATGGCTACACCTTC.

This clonotype was found a few times. The chain couples TRBV4-3 to TRBJ1-2; unclear D gene. The germline V and J ends were trimmed by 5 bases and 4 bases, with 23 bases remaining between them. Germline V CDR1 and CDR2: LGHNA, YSLEER. CDR3 size: 17 residues. This CDR3 is CASSDGPGRRKTYGYTF. The CDR3 region has the DNA TGCGCCAGCAGCGACGGTCCAGGACGTCGAAAGACCTATGGCTACACCTTC.

The sample holds many counts of this clonotype. This rearrangement joins TRBV5-1 to TRBJ2-1; a weak D match, TRBD1 (6 bases). Trimming took 4 bases from V and 6 from J, leaving 14 bases between them. The CDR3 runs 14 residues. Germline V gives CDR1 SGHRS, CDR2 YFSETQ. The CDR3 DNA is TGCGCCAGCAGCAAACAGGGTGAGGTCAATGAGCAGTTCTTC. This sequence encodes CASSKQGEVNEQFF. Using reference TRBV5-1 and TRBJ2-1 for the parts outside the CDR3, the full variable domain is KAGVTQTPRYLIKTRGQQVTLSCSPISGHRSVSWYQQTPGQGLQFLFEYFSETQRNKGNFPGRFSGRQFSNSRSEMNVSTLELGDSALYLCASSKQGEVNEQFFGPGTRLTVL.

Notes on this clonotype: This clone may be a read error of a much larger clone one base away. This chain connects TRBV7-6 to TRBJ2-5; TRBD2 is a possible D gene (6 bases). Germline CDR1 is SGHVS and CDR2 is FNYEAQ. The length of the CDR3 is 14 residues. CDR3 region: CASSSGVGQETRYF. The CDR3 coding sequence is TGTGCCAGCAGTTCGGGGGTAGGTCAAGAGACCCGGTACTTC.

This clonotype was observed at least ten times. This chain connects TRBV12-3 or TRBV12-4 to TRBJ1-6; 7 bases are shared with TRBD1. Trimming cost V 6 bases and J 9 bases; bases outside gene matches: 8. The CDR3 consists of 14 residues. The CDR3 is CASSPTGVGSPLHF. Written as DNA, the CDR3 is TGTGCCAGCAGCCCCACAGGGGTAGGTTCACCCCTCCACTTT.

The chain employs TRBV5-1 and TRBJ2-5; 9 bases fit TRBD2. Germline loops: CDR1 SGHRS, CDR2 YFSETQ. Germline trimming cut 3 bases from V and 3 bases from J; bases unmatched to any gene: 9. CDR3 length equals 16 residues. The CDR3 nucleotides are TGCGCCAGCAGCTCGGGGGAGCGGGGGGTCGAAGAGACCCAGTACTTC. The encoded protein is CASSSGERGVEETQYF.

Turning to this clonotype: Sequence at one end of the junction differs from germline and may be a read error. This chain connects TRBV14 to TRBJ2-5; D call uncertain. CDR1 and CDR2 (germline): SGHDN, FVKESK. CDR3 length equals 14 residues. CDR3 protein: CASSQDLRQETRYF. The CDR3 DNA reads TGTGCCAGCAGCCAAGATCTCCGCCAAGAGACCCGGTACTTC.

This clonotype was counted at least ten times. The chain couples TRBV30 to TRBJ2-7; 7 positions agree with TRBD2. The length of the CDR3 is 16 residues. Losses at the gene ends were 0 bases for V and 5 bases for J; bases not matched to a gene: 13. Germline CDR1 is GTSNPN and CDR2 is SVGIG (reference sequence). CDR3 amino acids: CAWSVLGGRGGNEQYF. CDR3 bases: TGTGCCTGGAGTGTACTAGGCGGGAGAGGTGGCAACGAGCAGTACTTC.